The 5 T cell receptor beta chains below come from one sample, sequenced in a study of T cells after posttransplantation cyclophosphamide (TCRdb year 2016). The library was obtained by the immunoSEQ multiplex PCR assay. The clones in this table, taken by TCRdb from immuneACCESS, are in-frame only. Not every clone is retained; where verified, under half of the shortfall comes from an unresolved V gene, and the cause of the rest is unknown. Counted in this sample were 12,000 to 15,000 clones; roughly 71% of them appeared once. The ten largest make up 0.95% to 1.5% of the sample. Sequencing was done on a sample of memory CD4+ T cells sorted from PBMCs. The source of these receptors is a man aged 50 to 60.

This rearrangement joins TRBV5-8 to TRBJ2-4; 10 bases are a match to TRBD2. In germline, CDR1 is SGHTS, CDR2 YDEGEE. V was pared by 1 base and J by 3 bases, with 10 bases of the junction left unmatched. This CDR3 region has 18 residues. CDR3 nucleotide sequence: TGTGCCAGCAGCTTGCCGGGTTTAAGCGGGGGGGTCAAAAACATTCAGTACTTC. The encoded protein is CASSLPGLSGGVKNIQYF.

The chain combines TRBV4-1 with TRBJ2-5; no clear D gene. This CDR3 comprises 15 residues. Germline CDR1 MGHRA, CDR2 YSYEKL. Trimming took off 0 bases at V and 1 base at J, with 9 bases between the two ends. The CDR3 loop reads CASSQDPTFQETQYF. In DNA, the CDR3 is TGCGCCAGCAGCCAAGACCCCACTTTCCAAGAGACCCAGTACTTC.

The chain carries TRBV19 and TRBJ2-2, with a weak D call TRBD1 (6 bases). Germline V gene lookup returns CDR1 LNHDA and CDR2 SQIVND (reference sequence). Trimming left V 4 bases short and J 4 bases short, with 10 bases between. This CDR3 is 14 amino acids long. In nucleotides, the CDR3 is TGTGCCAGTAGTACCAGGGGTGGCACCGGGGAGCTGTTTTTT. This encodes CASSTRGGTGELFF.

This sequence joins TRBV5-6 and TRBJ2-7, with D hard to call. Trimming cost V 4 bases and J 3 bases, with 5 bases left between them. Per germline, CDR1 SGHDT and CDR2 YYEEEE. The CDR3 has 11 amino acids. CDR3: CASSASYEQYF. CDR3 in DNA: TGTGCCAGCAGCGCTAGCTACGAGCAGTACTTC.

V and J are TRBV10-2 and TRBJ2-1; possible D gene TRBD2, 6 bases. The V gene lost 8 bases and the J gene lost 1 base, with 18 bases spanning the gap. The germline V gene encodes CDR1 WSHSY and CDR2 SAAADI. The length of the CDR3 is 16 residues. CDR3 sequence (DNA): TGCGCCAGCTGGGACTCCCAACGGAAATCCTACAATGAGCAGTTCTTC. Protein product: CASWDSQRKSYNEQFF.